This entry features one TCR beta chain sequence. Only in-frame clones appear in the TCRdb table, and some are missing; sequencing was by immunoSEQ multiplex PCR. The data contain 65,000 to 90,000 clones, approximately 92% of them singletons. This sample stems from a study of OX40 agonist ivuxolimab in advanced cancers. At the level of the study: Dose-escalation cases comprised hepatocellular carcinoma, melanoma, renal cell or head and neck cancer. Three patients showed partial responses: one hepatocellular carcinoma and two cutaneous melanoma cases.

Autoimmune disease history or systemic immunosuppression was exclusionary. CDR3 length: 17 residues. Germline V CDR1 and CDR2: ENHRY, SYGVKD. The V end was cut by 2 bases, the J end by 5 bases, with 19 bases between. The starting material was CD4+ or CD8+ T cells sorted from blood, obtained in a trial of the OX40 agonist ivuxolimab. This sequence originates from an adult with an advanced solid tumor such as melanoma, head and neck, liver or kidney cancer. This rearrangement joins TRBV10-3 to TRBJ2-1, with D perhaps TRBD1 or TRBD2 (5 bases each). CDR3 amino acids: CAISEVWASGADNEQFF. The CDR3 bases are TGTGCCATCAGTGAGGTATGGGCGTCCGGGGCCGACAATGAGCAGTTCTTC.